The source of this TCR beta chain is a study of neoadjuvant nivolumab and ipilimumab in lung cancer. As for the study in general: Patients got nivolumab 3 mg/kg on days 1, 15 and 29; combination added ipilimumab 1 mg/kg day 1. Overall study findings and caveats: Pretherapy blood TCR richness correlated positively with resected tumor richness. TCR richness and clonality were higher in tumors than adjacent uninvolved lung. TCR sequencing covered a small number of samples.

TCRdb's copy holds only in-frame clones and misses some; the assay was immunoSEQ multiplex PCR. The sample records about 7,300 clones, roughly 85% being singletons. The germline CDR1 and CDR2 sequences are LGHNA and YNFKEQ. The CDR3 spans 15 residues. Trimming removed 3 bases from V and 2 bases from J, with 13 bases in between. With regard to this clone: Its specificity is unknown.

The sequence came from an adult with non-small cell lung cancer. The gene calls are TRBV4-2 and TRBJ1-2; D is perhaps TRBD1 (6 bases). The sequencing used tumor tissue, collected after neoadjuvant nivolumab, alone or with ipilimumab, at or shortly before surgery. The CDR3 loop is CASSHNREENYGYTF. The DNA of the CDR3 is TGTGCCAGCAGCCACAACAGGGAGGAAAACTATGGCTACACCTTC.